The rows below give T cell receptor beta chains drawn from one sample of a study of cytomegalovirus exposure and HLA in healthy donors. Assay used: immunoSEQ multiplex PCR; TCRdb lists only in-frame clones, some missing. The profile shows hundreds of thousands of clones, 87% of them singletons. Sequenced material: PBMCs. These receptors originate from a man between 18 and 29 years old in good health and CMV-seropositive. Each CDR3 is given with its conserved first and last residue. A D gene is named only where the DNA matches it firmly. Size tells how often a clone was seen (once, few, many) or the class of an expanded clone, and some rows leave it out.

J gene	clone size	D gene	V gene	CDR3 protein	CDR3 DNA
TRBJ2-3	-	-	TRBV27	CASSLSPGTAYNTQYF	TGTGCCAGCAGTTTGTCCCCCGGGACTGCATACAATACGCAGTATTTT
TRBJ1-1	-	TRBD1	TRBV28	CASSPGTGHTEAFF	TGTGCCAGCAGTCCAGGGACAGGGCACACTGAAGCTTTCTTT
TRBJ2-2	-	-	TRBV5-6	CASSRWATGELFF	TGTGCCAGCAGCCGGTGGGCCACCGGGGAGCTGTTTTTT
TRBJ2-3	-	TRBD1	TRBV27	CASSHSGGPSTDTQYF	TGTGCCAGCAGTCACTCAGGGGGTCCTAGCACAGATACGCAGTATTTT
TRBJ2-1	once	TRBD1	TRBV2	CASSPMGQGRSYNEQFF	TGTGCCAGCAGCCCCATGGGACAGGGAAGGTCCTACAATGAGCAGTTCTTC
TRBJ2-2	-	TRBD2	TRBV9	CASSISSSGSGELFF	TGTGCCAGCAGCATCTCCTCTAGCGGGAGCGGGGAGCTGTTTTTT
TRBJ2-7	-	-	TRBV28	CASSSPREKGSYEQYF	TGTGCCAGCAGTTCCCCCAGGGAAAAGGGCTCCTACGAGCAGTACTTC
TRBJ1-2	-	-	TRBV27	CASSLGPRYGYTF	TGTGCCAGCAGTTTAGGGCCCCGCTATGGCTACACCTTC
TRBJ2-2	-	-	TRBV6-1	CASSEGLIAGTGELFF	TGTGCCAGCAGTGAAGGGTTGATAGCAGGCACCGGGGAGCTGTTTTTT
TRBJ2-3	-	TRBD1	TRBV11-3	CASSQHRGPRPDTQYF	TGTGCCAGCAGCCAACACAGGGGGCCCCGCCCAGATACGCAGTATTTT
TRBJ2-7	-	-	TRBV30	CAWSGKDPVLQYF	TGTGCCTGGAGTGGAAAGGACCCCGTACTGCAGTACTTC